This passage covers 9 T cell receptor beta chains from one sample sequenced in a study of blood T cell repertoires in COVID-19 (dated by TCRdb to 2020 to 2022). Receptor amplification or capture employed the immunoSEQ multiplex PCR assay. The clones in this table, taken by TCRdb from immuneACCESS, are in-frame only. Not every clone is retained; where verified, under half of the shortfall comes from an unresolved V gene, and the cause of the rest is unknown. This sample lists over 200,000 clones; around 84% were detected once. The biggest ten clones account for roughly 10% of the sample. Input material: peripheral blood. These receptors were collected from a man between 45 and 60 years old with COVID-19, enrolled during active disease.

CDR3 DNA sequence: TGCGCCAGCAGCTTGGTGACAGGACCGACTGACAATGAGCAGTTCTTC. This gives the protein CASSLVTGPTDNEQFF. The chain combines TRBV5-1 with TRBJ2-1; D perhaps matches TRBD1 (6 bases). The germline V gene has CDR1 SGHRS and CDR2 YFSETQ. The V end lost 0 bases, the J end lost 5 bases, and 15 bases lay between the germline ends. This CDR3 region has 16 residues.

The chain joins TRBV19 to TRBJ2-1; 10 bases line up with TRBD2. CDR1 and CDR2 (germline): LNHDA, SQIVND (reference sequence). This CDR3 has 17 amino acids. V gave up 3 bases and J gave up 0 bases; unmatched junction bases: 5. CDR3 sequence reads: CASSILAGGLSYNEQFF. The CDR3 DNA sequence: TGTGCCAGTAGTATTTTAGCGGGAGGCCTCTCCTACAATGAGCAGTTCTTC.

This chain uses TRBV4-1 with TRBJ2-7, with 9 bases that match TRBD2. V lost 0 bases and J lost 0; bases outside the gene matches: 3. This CDR3 contains 16 residues. Germline V lookup: CDR1 MGHRA, CDR2 YSYEKL. The CDR3 is CASSQEGSGGSYEQYF. The CDR3, as DNA: TGCGCCAGCAGCCAAGAAGGTAGCGGGGGCTCCTACGAGCAGTACTTC.

V usage is TRBV15 and J usage is TRBJ1-4; D is undetermined. Germline V gives CDR1 LNHNV, CDR2 YYDKDF (reference sequence). CDR3 length: 15 residues. V lost 0 bases, J lost 12 bases, and 17 bases lay in between. The CDR3 sequence: CATSRDKAGPEQLFF. CDR3 nucleotide sequence: TGTGCCACCAGCAGAGATAAGGCGGGCCCAGAACAACTGTTTTTT.

J is TRBJ1-2 and V is TRBV18, with 9 positions matching TRBD1. Germline CDR1 reads KGHSH; CDR2 reads LQKENI. The CDR3 has 14 residues. Trimming cost V 3 bases and J 5 bases; bases outside gene matches: 4. CDR3: CASSPPDRGYGYTF. CDR3 DNA: TGTGCCAGCTCACCGCCCGACAGGGGGTATGGCTACACCTTC. Full variable domain (outside the CDR3, taken from reference TRBV18 and TRBJ1-2): NAGVMQNPRHLVRRRGQEARLRCSPMKGHSHVYWYRQLPEEGLKFMVYLQKENIIDESGMPKERFSAEFPKEGPSILRIQQVVRGDSAAYFCASSPPDRGYGYTFGSGTRLTVV.

This sequence joins TRBV6-2 or TRBV6-3 and TRBJ2-5; TRBD2 might be the D (5 bases). Germline values: CDR1 MNHEY, CDR2 SVGEGT. This CDR3 has 11 amino acids. V dropped 6 bases and J dropped 5 bases, with 7 bases sitting between them. The CDR3 region has the DNA TGTGCCAGCAGCCGCGGGGAGACCCAGTACTTC. Amino acid sequence: CASSRGETQYF.

The chain has TRBV19 and TRBJ2-6; D unclear. The CDR3 has 17 amino acids. Germline values: CDR1 LNHDA, CDR2 SQIVND (reference sequence). Trimming removed 1 base at V and 1 base at J, with 11 bases between. The CDR3 sequence is CASSIVQQASGANVLTF. The CDR3 DNA reads TGTGCCAGTAGTATAGTACAGCAGGCGTCTGGGGCCAACGTCCTGACTTTC. The variable domain in full, completed from reference TRBV19 and TRBJ2-6, reads DGGITQSPKYLFRKEGQNVTLSCEQNLNHDAMYWYRQDPGQGLRLIYYSQIVNDFQKGDIAEGYSVSREKKESFPLTVTSAQKNPTAFYLCASSIVQQASGANVLTFGAGSRLTVL.

The chain is built from TRBV24-1 and TRBJ1-2; 11 positions agree with TRBD1. The V and J ends lost 3 bases and 2 bases, in that order; junction bases with no gene match: 7. Per germline, CDR1 KGHDR and CDR2 SFDVKD. The CDR3 contains 17 residues. CDR3: CATSDGTGGEGNYGYTF. In nucleotides, the CDR3 is TGTGCCACCAGTGATGGGACAGGGGGAGAGGGCAACTATGGCTACACCTTC.

The V gene is TRBV3-1 (or the pseudogene TRBV3-2), the J gene TRBJ1-5; 11 bases are a match to TRBD1. CDR3 length: 19 amino acids. V lost 4 bases and J lost 1; bases outside the gene matches: 12. CDR1 and CDR2 (germline): LGHDT, YNNKEL (reference sequence). In DNA, the CDR3 is TGTGCCAGCAGCCCCTCCCACGGGACAGGGGGGGGGAGCAATCAGCCCCAGCATTTT. Translation gives CASSPSHGTGGGSNQPQHF.